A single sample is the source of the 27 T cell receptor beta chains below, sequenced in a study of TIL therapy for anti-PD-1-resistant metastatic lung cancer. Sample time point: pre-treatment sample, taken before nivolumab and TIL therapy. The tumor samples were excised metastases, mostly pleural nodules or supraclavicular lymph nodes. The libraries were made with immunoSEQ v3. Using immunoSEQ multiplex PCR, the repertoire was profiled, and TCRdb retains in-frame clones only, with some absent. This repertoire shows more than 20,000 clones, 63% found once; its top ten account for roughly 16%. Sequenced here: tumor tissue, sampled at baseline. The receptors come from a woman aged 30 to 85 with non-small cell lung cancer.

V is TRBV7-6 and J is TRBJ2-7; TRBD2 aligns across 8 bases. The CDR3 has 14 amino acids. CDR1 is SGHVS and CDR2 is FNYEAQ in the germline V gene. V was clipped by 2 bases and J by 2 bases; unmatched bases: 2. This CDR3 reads CASSLQRGTYEQYF. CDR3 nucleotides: TGTGCCAGCAGCTTACAGCGGGGGACCTACGAGCAGTACTTC.

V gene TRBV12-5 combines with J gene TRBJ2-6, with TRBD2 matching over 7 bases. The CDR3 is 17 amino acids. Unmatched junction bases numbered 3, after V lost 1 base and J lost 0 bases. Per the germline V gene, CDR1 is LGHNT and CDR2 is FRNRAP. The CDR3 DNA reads TGTGCTAGTGGTTTGGGGCGGGGGACCTCTGGGGCCAACGTCCTGACTTTC. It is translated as CASGLGRGTSGANVLTF. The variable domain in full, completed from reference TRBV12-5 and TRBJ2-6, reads DARVTQTPRHKVTEMGQEVTMRCQPILGHNTVFWYRQTMMQGLELLAYFRNRAPLDDSGMPKDRFSAEMPDATLATLKIQPSEPRDSAVYFCASGLGRGTSGANVLTFGAGSRLTVL.

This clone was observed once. CDR3 nucleotide sequence: TGTGCCTATAAGCGGGAGAGAGATACCGGGGAGCTGTTTTTT. Its protein product is CAYKRERDTGELFF. The chain joins TRBV30 to TRBJ2-2, with 8 bases fitting TRBD2. Unmatched junction bases numbered 9, after V lost 7 bases and J lost 5 bases. Per the germline V gene, CDR1 is GTSNPN and CDR2 is SVGIG (reference sequence). The CDR3 loop spans 14 amino acids.

CDR3 loop: CASSLEREWRQETQYF. The DNA for the CDR3 is TGTGCCAGCAGCTTGGAACGGGAGTGGAGGCAAGAGACCCAGTACTTC. The chain couples TRBV5-4 to TRBJ2-5; the D gene is possibly TRBD2 (6 bases). The germline gives CDR1 SGHNT, CDR2 YYREEE (reference sequence). Deletions cut 0 bases from V and 2 bases from J, with 14 bases between. This CDR3 comprises 16 residues.

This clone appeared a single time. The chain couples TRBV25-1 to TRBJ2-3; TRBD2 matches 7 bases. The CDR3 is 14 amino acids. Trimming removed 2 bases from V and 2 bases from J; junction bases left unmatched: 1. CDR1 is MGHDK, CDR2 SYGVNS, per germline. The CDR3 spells CASSESGATDTQYF. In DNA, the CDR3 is TGTGCCAGCAGTGAAAGCGGGGCCACAGATACGCAGTATTTT.

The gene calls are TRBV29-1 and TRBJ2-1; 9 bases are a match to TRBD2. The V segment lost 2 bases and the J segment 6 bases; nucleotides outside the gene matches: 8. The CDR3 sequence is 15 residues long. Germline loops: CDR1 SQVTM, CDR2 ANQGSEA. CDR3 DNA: TGCAGCGTTGAACGGAGGCGGGAGGGCGGCAATGAGCAGTTCTTC. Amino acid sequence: CSVERRREGGNEQFF.

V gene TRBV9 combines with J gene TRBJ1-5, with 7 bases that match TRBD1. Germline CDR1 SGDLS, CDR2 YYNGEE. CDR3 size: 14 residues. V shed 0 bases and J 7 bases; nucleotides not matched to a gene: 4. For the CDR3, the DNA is TGTGCCAGCAGCGTAGGACAGGGAGGGCAGCCCCAGCATTTT. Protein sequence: CASSVGQGGQPQHF.

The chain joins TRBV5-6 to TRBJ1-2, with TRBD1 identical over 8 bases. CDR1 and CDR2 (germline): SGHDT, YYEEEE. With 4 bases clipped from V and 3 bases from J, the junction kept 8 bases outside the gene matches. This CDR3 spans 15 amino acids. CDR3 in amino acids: CASSAPSQGDYGYTF. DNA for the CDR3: TGTGCCAGCAGCGCCCCTTCACAGGGGGACTATGGCTACACCTTC.

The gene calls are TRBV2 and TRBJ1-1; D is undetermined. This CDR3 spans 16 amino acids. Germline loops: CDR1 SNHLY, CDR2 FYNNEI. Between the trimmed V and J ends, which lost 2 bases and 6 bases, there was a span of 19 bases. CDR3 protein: CASSERAGRVNPEAFF. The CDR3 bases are TGTGCCAGCAGTGAAAGAGCGGGGAGGGTGAATCCTGAAGCTTTCTTT. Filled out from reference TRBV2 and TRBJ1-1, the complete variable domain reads EPEVTQTPSHQVTQMGQEVILRCVPISNHLYFYWYRQILGQKVEFLVSFYNNEISEKSEIFDDQFSVERPDGSNFTLKIRSTKLEDSAMYFCASSERAGRVNPEAFFGQGTRLTVV.

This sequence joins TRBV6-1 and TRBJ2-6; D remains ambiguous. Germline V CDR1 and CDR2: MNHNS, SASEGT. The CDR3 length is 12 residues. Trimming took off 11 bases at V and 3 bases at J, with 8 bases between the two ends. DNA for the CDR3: TGTGCCTCCCTATTTGGGGCCAACGTCCTGACTTTC. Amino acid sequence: CASLFGANVLTF.

The CDR3 protein is CASSGATSGSLEQYF. The CDR3 nucleotides are TGTGCCAGCAGTGGGGCTACTAGCGGGAGCCTCGAGCAGTACTTC. The chain uses TRBV2 and TRBJ2-7, with 11 bases aligning to TRBD2. In germline, CDR1 is SNHLY, CDR2 FYNNEI. V shed 4 bases, J shed 6 bases, and the junction held 8 bases outside the gene matches. This CDR3 is 15 amino acids long.

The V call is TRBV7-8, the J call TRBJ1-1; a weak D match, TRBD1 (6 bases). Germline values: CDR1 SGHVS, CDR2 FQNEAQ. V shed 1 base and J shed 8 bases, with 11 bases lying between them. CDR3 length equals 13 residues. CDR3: CASSLGRDREAFF. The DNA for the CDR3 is TGTGCCAGCAGCTTAGGCCGTGACAGGGAAGCTTTCTTT.

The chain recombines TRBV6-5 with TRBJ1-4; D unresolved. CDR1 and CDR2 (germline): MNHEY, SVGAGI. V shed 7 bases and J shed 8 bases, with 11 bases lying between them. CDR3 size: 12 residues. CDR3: CASMGGHEKLFF. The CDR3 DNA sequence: TGTGCCAGCATGGGAGGGCACGAAAAACTGTTTTTT.

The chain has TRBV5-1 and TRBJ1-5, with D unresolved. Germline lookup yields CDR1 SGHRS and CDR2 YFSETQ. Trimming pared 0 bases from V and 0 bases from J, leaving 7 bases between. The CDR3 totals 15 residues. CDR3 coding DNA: TGCGCCAGCAGCTTGGGGCAGTATAGCAATCAGCCCCAGCATTTT. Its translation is CASSLGQYSNQPQHF.

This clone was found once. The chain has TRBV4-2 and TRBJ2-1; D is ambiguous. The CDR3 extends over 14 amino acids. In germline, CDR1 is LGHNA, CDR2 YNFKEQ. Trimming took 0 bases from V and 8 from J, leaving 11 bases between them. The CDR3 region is CASSQEGSEDEQFF. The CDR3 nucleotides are TGTGCCAGCAGCCAAGAAGGCAGCGAGGATGAGCAGTTCTTC.

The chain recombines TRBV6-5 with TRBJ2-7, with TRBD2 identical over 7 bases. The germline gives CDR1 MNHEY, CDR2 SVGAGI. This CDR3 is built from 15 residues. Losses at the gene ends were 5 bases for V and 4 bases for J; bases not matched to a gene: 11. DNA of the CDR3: TGTGCCAGCAGTATCGGACTAGAGGGCCTTTACGAGCAGTACTTC. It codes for CASSIGLEGLYEQYF.

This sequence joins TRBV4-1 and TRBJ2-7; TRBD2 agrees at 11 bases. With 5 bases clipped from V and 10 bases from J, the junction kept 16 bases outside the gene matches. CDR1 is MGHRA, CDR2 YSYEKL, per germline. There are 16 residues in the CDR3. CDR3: CASSTDSGRALFEQYF. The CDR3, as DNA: TGCGCCAGCAGCACCGATAGCGGGAGGGCCCTCTTTGAACAGTACTTC.

The CDR3, as DNA: TGTGCCAGCACGGGGCGGGGGCCCGGTCAAGAGACCCAGTACTTC. It encodes CASTGRGPGQETQYF. The chain links TRBV5-6 to TRBJ2-5, with D possibly being TRBD2 (7 bases). Trimming took 6 bases from V and 2 from J, leaving 17 bases between them. Per the germline V gene, CDR1 is SGHDT and CDR2 is YYEEEE. This CDR3 is built from 15 residues.

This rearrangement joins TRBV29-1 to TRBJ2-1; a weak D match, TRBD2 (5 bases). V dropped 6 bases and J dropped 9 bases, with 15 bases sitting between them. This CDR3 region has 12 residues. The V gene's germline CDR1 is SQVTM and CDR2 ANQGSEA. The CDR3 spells CSVKAGVSEQFF. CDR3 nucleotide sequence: TGCAGCGTCAAGGCCGGGGTCAGTGAGCAGTTCTTC.

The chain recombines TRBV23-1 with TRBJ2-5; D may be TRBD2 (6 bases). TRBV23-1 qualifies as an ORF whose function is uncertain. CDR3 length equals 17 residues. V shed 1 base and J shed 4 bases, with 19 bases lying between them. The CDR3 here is CASSQCDWRVWPETQYF. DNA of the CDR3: TGCGCCAGCAGTCAATGCGATTGGAGGGTATGGCCAGAGACCCAGTACTTC.

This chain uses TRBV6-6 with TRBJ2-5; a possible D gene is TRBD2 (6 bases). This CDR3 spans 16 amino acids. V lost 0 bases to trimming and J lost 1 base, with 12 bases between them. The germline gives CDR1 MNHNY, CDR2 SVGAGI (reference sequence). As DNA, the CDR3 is TGTGCCAGCAGTTACTCCTTGGTGGGACTCCAAGAGACCCAGTACTTC. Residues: CASSYSLVGLQETQYF.

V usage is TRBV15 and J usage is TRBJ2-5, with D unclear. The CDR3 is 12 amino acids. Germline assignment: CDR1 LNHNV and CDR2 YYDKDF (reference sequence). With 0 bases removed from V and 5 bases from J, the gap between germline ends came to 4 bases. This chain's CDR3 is CATSRDLETQYF. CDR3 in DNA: TGTGCCACCAGCAGAGATTTGGAGACCCAGTACTTC.

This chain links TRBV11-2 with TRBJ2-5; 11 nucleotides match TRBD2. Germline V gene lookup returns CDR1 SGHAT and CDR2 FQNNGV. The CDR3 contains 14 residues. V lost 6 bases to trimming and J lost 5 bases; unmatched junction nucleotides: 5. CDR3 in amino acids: CASRATSGKETQYF. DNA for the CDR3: TGTGCCAGCAGGGCGACTAGCGGGAAGGAGACCCAGTACTTC. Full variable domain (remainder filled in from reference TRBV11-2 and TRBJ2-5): EAGVAQSPRYKIIEKRQSVAFWCNPISGHATLYWYQQILGQGPKLLIQFQNNGVVDDSQLPKDRFSAERLKGVDSTLKIQPAKLEDSAVYLCASRATSGKETQYFGPGTRLLVL.

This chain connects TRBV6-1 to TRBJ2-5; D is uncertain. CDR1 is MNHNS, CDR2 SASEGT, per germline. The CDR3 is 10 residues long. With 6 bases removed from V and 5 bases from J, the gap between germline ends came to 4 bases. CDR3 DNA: TGTGCCAGCAGCCAGGAGACCCAGTACTTC. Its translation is CASSQETQYF.

The CDR3: CAWNFEGANSPLHF. The CDR3 region has the DNA TGTGCCTGGAATTTTGAAGGAGCTAATTCACCCCTCCACTTT. V usage is TRBV30 and J usage is TRBJ1-6; D remains ambiguous. The CDR3 runs to 14 residues. The V end was cut by 4 bases, the J end by 6 bases, with 13 bases between. Germline values: CDR1 GTSNPN, CDR2 SVGIG (reference sequence).

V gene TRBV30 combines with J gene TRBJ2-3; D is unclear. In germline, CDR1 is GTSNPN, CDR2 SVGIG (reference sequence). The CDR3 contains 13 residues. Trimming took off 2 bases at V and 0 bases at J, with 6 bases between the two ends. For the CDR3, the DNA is TGTGCCTGGAGTAAGTTTAGCACAGATACGCAGTATTTT. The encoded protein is CAWSKFSTDTQYF.

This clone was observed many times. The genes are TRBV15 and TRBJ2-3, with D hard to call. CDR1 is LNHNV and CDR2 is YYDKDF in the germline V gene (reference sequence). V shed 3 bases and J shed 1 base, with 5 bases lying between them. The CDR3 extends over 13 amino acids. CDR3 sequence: CATSRLRTDTQYF. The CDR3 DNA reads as TGTGCCACCAGCAGGCTTCGCACAGATACGCAGTATTTT.